This TCR beta chain is drawn from a study of beta chain features in type 1 diabetes. Study-level results: TCRB CDR3 length was moderately but significantly reduced in all four CD4+ subsets of Type 1 diabetes patients.

Reverse transcription of all isolated RNA meant that expressed TCRB transcripts were sequenced. The repertoire was sequenced with immunoSEQ multiplex PCR; TCRdb's copy has only in-frame clones and lacks some. The table includes some 240,000 clones, roughly 17% detected once. About this clone: Its antigen is as yet unknown.

V shed 0 bases and J 5 bases; nucleotides not matched to a gene: 16. This CDR3 region has 20 residues. The germline V gene encodes CDR1 LNHNV and CDR2 YYDKDF (reference sequence). The receptor was derived from a man aged 30 to 39 with type 1 diabetes. The sequenced sample consisted of naive CD4+ T cells from blood. The rearrangement links TRBV15 to TRBJ2-5; TRBD1 agrees at 12 bases. CDR3 amino acids: CATSRDPSHWDRGRGETQYF. In nucleotides, the CDR3 is TGTGCCACCAGCAGAGACCCGAGCCACTGGGACAGGGGGCGAGGGGAGACCCAGTACTTC.